The sequence of this T cell receptor (beta chain) was determined in a study of cytomegalovirus exposure and HLA in healthy donors. Whole-study findings and limits: In a later analysis, HLA-C alleles had the fewest associated TCRs, DRB1 alleles the most.

Germline V CDR1 and CDR2: MNHNS, SASEGT. V was clipped by 4 bases and J by 8 bases, with 5 bases between them. The CDR3 contains 11 residues. With 60 Vbeta and 13 Jbeta primers, the PCR was carried out. In the authors' methods: Roughly 11 million shared chains were among around 78 million unique TCR beta chains counted in a later analysis. The assay was immunoSEQ multiplex PCR, and TCRdb's table has in-frame clones only and misses some. V and J calls and clone size are those listed in that table; D and trimming were worked out from the DNA. In the table there are under 65,000 clones, about 78% of which are singletons. This clone was recorded a few times. Its antigen is currently unknown.

The chain couples TRBV6-1 to TRBJ1-4; no clear D. This receptor was identified in a young man in good health and CMV-seropositive. The sample comprised PBMCs. DNA for the CDR3: TGTGCCAGCAGTGGCGAGGAAAAACTGTTTTTT. Encoded protein: CASSGEEKLFF.